Included here is one T cell receptor beta chain sequence, with context. These data originate in a study of blood T cell repertoires in COVID-19. Study-wide background: From the United States, Italy and Spain came samples of acute and convalescent COVID-19. From T cells, B-cell-depleted T cells, or PBMCs came the material, which was cDNA or gDNA.

Seattle patients were enrolled while actively infected and followed longitudinally. V gave up 1 base and J gave up 5 bases, with 11 bases separating them. The germline V gene encodes CDR1 SGHKS and CDR2 YYEKEE (reference sequence). The CDR3 is made up of 14 amino acids. Here immunoSEQ multiplex PCR was the method, and the copy in TCRdb shows in-frame clones only, minus some. The repertoire consists of about 310,000 clones, with roughly 90% occurring once and the leading ten covering around 0.97%. The chain combines TRBV5-5 with TRBJ2-3, with a tentative D call TRBD1 (8 bases). The TCR comes from a woman in her thirties or forties with COVID-19, enrolled during active disease. Sequencing was done on a sample of peripheral blood. CDR3 coding DNA: TGTGCCAGCAGCTTGAACAGGGGGGGAGATACGCAGTATTTT. Protein product: CASSLNRGGDTQYF.